This T cell receptor beta chain was sequenced for a study of CD8 T cells in Susac syndrome. RNA was extracted with the RNeasy kit, and a quantity of roughly 0.45 to 1 ug was reverse transcribed using random hexamers. Amplification of TCR beta CDR3 by immunoSEQ multiplex PCR spanned 54 Vbeta and 13 Jbeta. TCRdb passed the immunoSEQ multiplex PCR reads through MiXCR, listing each CDR3 protein once. The sample yields approximately 160,000 distinct CDR3 sequences, approximately 93% seen once. There are 15 residues in the CDR3. CDR1 LNHDA and CDR2 SQIVND come from the germline V gene (reference sequence). With V trimmed by 7 bases and J by 0 bases, 5 bases remained unmatched.

What was sequenced was CD4+ T cells from PBMCs. The receptor comes from a human donor with multiple sclerosis. The chain links TRBV19 to TRBJ1-5; 8 bases match TRBD1. The CDR3 is CASTQDRASNQPQHF. The CDR3 region has the DNA TGTGCCAGTACCCAGGACAGGGCTAGCAATCAGCCCCAGCATTTT. The variable domain in full, completed from reference TRBV19 and TRBJ1-5, reads DGGITQSPKYLFRKEGQNVTLSCEQNLNHDAMYWYRQDPGQGLRLIYYSQIVNDFQKGDIAEGYSVSREKKESFPLTVTSAQKNPTAFYLCASTQDRASNQPQHFGDGTRLSIL.